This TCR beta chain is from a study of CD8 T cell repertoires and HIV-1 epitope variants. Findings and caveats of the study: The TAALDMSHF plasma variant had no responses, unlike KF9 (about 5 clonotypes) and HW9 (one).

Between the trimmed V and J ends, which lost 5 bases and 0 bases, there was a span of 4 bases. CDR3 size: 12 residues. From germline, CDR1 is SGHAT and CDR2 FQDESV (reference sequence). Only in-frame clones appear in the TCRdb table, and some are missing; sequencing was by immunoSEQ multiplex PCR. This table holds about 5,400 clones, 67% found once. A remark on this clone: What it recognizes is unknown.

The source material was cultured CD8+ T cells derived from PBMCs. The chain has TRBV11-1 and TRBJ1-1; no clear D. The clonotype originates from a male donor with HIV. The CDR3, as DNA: TGTGCCAGCAGCCCCGTGAACACTGAAGCTTTCTTT. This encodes CASSPVNTEAFF.